This TCR beta chain is from a study of blood T cell repertoires in COVID-19. Profiled with immunoSEQ multiplex PCR; TCRdb holds only in-frame clones, not every one. The sample lists over 250,000 clones; around nine tenths were seen once. V shed 9 bases, J shed 4 bases, and the junction held 10 bases outside the gene matches. This CDR3 has 16 residues. Germline values: CDR1 SGHNT, CDR2 YYREEE (reference sequence). The receptor was isolated from a man in his 60s who had recovered from COVID-19. Sequenced: PBMCs or T cells enriched from blood (not recorded which). The chain employs TRBV5-4 and TRBJ2-2, with 12 positions matching TRBD2. The DNA for the CDR3 is TGTGCCACCAAGCCACTAGCGGGGGGTTCCACCGGGGAGCTGTTTTTT. Encoded protein: CATKPLAGGSTGELFF. The full variable domain, completed using reference TRBV5-4 and TRBJ2-2, is ETGVTQSPTHLIKTRGQQVTLRCSSQSGHNTVSWYQQALGQGPQFIFQYYREEENGRGNFPPRFSGLQFPNYSSELNVNALELDDSALYLCATKPLAGGSTGELFFGEGSRLTVL.